The T cell receptor (beta chain) under discussion was sequenced for a study of siplizumab effects on memory and regulatory T cells. The assay covered 85,000 to 100,000 TCR templates per sample. Generated by immunoSEQ multiplex PCR, the TCRdb table keeps only in-frame clones and is missing some. The sample lists more than 50,000 clones; approximately 93% were seen once. There are 14 residues in the CDR3. The V end lost 2 bases, the J end lost 4 bases, and 8 bases lay between the germline ends. The V gene's germline CDR1 is KGHSY and CDR2 FQNENV. This receptor was taken from a human donor in good health. The source material was CD8+ T cells sorted from blood. The chain is built from TRBV16 and TRBJ1-4; D is possibly TRBD1 (5 bases). CDR3 DNA: TGTGCCAGCAGCCAAACAGGACTTAATGAAAAACTGTTTTTT. This encodes CASSQTGLNEKLFF.